One T cell receptor (beta chain) is described in this entry. This clonotype was found many times. Its antigen is not yet known. No base-level quality is on record; no much larger clone is a single base apart. The data belong to a study of T cells in Graves' hyperthyroidism and ophthalmopathy (dated by TCRdb to the late 2010s). The study in broad terms: Peripheral blood samples were taken at initial diagnosis, before any treatment was given. TCR V-J signatures able to tell the groups apart were searched for in a discovery cohort of around 95 patients, of whom more than 40 had Graves' ophthalmopathy and roughly 58 had stable Graves' hyperthyroidism. Whether ophthalmopathy could be predicted prospectively was tested in an independent validation cohort made up of approximately 19 hyperthyroidism patients plus 17 patients who later progressed to ophthalmopathy. The paper describes TCR Vbeta CDR3 sequencing of 130 to 150 peripheral blood samples, made up of roughly 40 ophthalmopathy patients, around 78 hyperthyroidism patients and about 17 progressor patients. The 95 to 100 discovery patients were randomly divided into training and test sets at a 7:3 ratio. Once sampling was done, hyperthyroidism patients were given methimazole at a starting dose of 30 mg daily, whereas ophthalmopathy patients were given high-dose intravenous methylprednisolone. Thyroid tissue and blood T-cell repertoires from more than five Graves' hyperthyroidism patients were also compared in the study. What the study reported, not specific to this receptor: Sample size was not statistically predetermined, and blinding of investigators to group allocation was not performed. In cross-validation, a model built on a 13 V-J signature told ophthalmopathy apart from stable hyperthyroidism with 87.88% sensitivity and about 81% specificity, and in testing the same model reached 80%/75%. Most expanded thyroid clonotypes (frequency above 0.001) were also found in blood, which suggests that blood repertoires may mirror thyroid immune responses. In validation, progression to ophthalmopathy was predicted by the model with 70.59% sensitivity and approximately 78% specificity, a median of around 5.9 months before onset.

TCR beta CDR3 regions were amplified from RNA transcripts. The first round of RT-PCR for the TCR CDR3 was performed with the HTBI primer set and the Qiagen OneStep RT-PCR kit. Libraries were constructed in a second round of multiplex PCR, after which size selection and purification were performed. Sequencing of the libraries was done on an Illumina HiSeq2000 using paired-end 100 bp reads. The original pipeline was this. SOAPnuke was used to process the raw data, throwing out any read that contained adapters or uncalled bases, had a mean Phred below 15, or lacked an exact constant-primer or identifier match. COPE v1.2.5 was used to merge the high-quality paired reads, and each unique nucleotide sequence was defined as a clonotype. Clonotypes were aligned to IMGT TRBV, TRBD and TRBJ reference segments using MiTCR v1.1. Only V-J combinations with frequency above 0.0001, covering 99% to 99.2% of repertoires, were analysed. A TCS score was defined as the ratio of F50 (clonal expansion) to E x V (chaos), with BLOSUM62-based TCRdist applied between CDR3 peptides within each V-J. Welch's t-statistics and random forest reduced roughly 500 V-J features to roughly 13, which were used in a naive Bayes classifier (R e1071). In-frame beta chains were kept once TCRdb had trimmed the public reads at Q25 with fastp and called clones with MiXCR. Records with the same CDR3 protein are collapsed into one entry carrying the most frequent genes and DNA. The authors' filters were not applied to this entry. The sample table lists fewer than 450,000 distinct CDR3 sequences, around an eighth of them with a count of one. Of the sample, approximately 27% is held by the ten largest clones.

In the ophthalmopathy patients, disease was moderately to severely active, with a Clinical Activity Score of 3 or more, a NOSPECS grade of 4 or more, and a duration of less than 3 months. The study excluded patients with uncontrolled infections, other autoimmune diseases, pregnancy or lactation. Diagnoses were based on clinical symptoms, serum thyroxine and TRAb, thyroid ultrasound and orbital computed tomography. Ficoll-Paque density gradient centrifugation was used to isolate PBMCs from 8 to 10 ml of fresh peripheral blood. Total RNA was extracted with Trizol reagent, and quality was checked on an Agilent 2100 Bioanalyzer. For CDR1 and CDR2, the germline V gene lists SQVTM and ANQGSEA. V is reduced by 3 bases and J by 2 bases, leaving a spacing of 14 bases between them. The CDR3 measures 15 amino acids from cysteine to phenylalanine. The read is trimmed to its CDR3 DNA, 45 bases read in frame from base 1.

The chain uses TRBV29-1 and TRBJ2-1; the best D guess is TRBD1, with 6 bases matching. What was sequenced was blood. This sequence was found in a man aged 45 to 65 with Graves' ophthalmopathy. The nucleotide sequence is TGCAGCGTTGATGGGGCAGGGGCTGCCTACAATGAGCAGTTCTTC. It translates to CSVDGAGAAYNEQFF.